The 17 T cell receptor beta chains reported below all come from one sample, sequenced in a study of T cells after yellow fever vaccination. TCRdb fed the 5' RACE reads into MiXCR, producing one record per CDR3 protein. The top ten clones hold 15% of a sample with 620,000 or so distinct CDR3 sequences, 9% to 15% of them seen once. Sample: PBMCs, taken on the day of the yellow fever booster vaccination. The receptors here all came from a man aged 25 to 40 who received the YFV17D yellow fever vaccine.

V usage is TRBV20-1 and J usage is TRBJ2-5; 9 nucleotides match TRBD2. J gave up 3 bases and V 6 bases, and 8 bases lay outside the gene matches. From germline, CDR1 is DFQATT and CDR2 SNEGSKA (reference sequence). This CDR3 spans 14 amino acids. CDR3 sequence: CSALGLAGKETQYF. CDR3 nucleotide sequence: TGCAGTGCCTTAGGGCTAGCGGGAAAAGAGACCCAGTACTTC.

The CDR3 DNA is TGTGCCAGCAGCTTACCCTCTGGGGTATCGGCCAATGAGCAGTTCTTC. Residues: CASSLPSGVSANEQFF. The chain uses TRBV11-2 and TRBJ2-1; D uncertain. The V gene's germline CDR1 is SGHAT and CDR2 FQNNGV. CDR3 length: 16 residues. The V gene lost 2 bases and the J gene lost 6 bases, with 17 bases spanning the gap.

This clonotype has more than one count but fewer than ten. The rearrangement uses TRBV7-2 and TRBJ2-1; 8 bases line up with TRBD2. Trimming cost V 0 bases and J 6 bases; bases outside gene matches: 16. The CDR3 runs to 19 residues. Germline-derived CDR1 and CDR2 are SGHTA and FQGNSA. This CDR3 is CASSLAVLAVEIIPNEQFF. The DNA for the CDR3 is TGTGCCAGCAGCTTAGCGGTACTAGCGGTCGAGATAATACCCAATGAGCAGTTCTTC.

This clonotype was counted between two and nine times. The chain is built from TRBV27 and TRBJ2-7, with 8 positions matching TRBD1. In germline, CDR1 is MNHEY, CDR2 SMNVEV (reference sequence). Trimming took 7 bases from V and 2 from J; bases not matched to a gene: 7. There are 14 residues in the CDR3. The CDR3 nucleotides are TGTGCCAGCACCTCCCCGGACAGGGCCTACGAGCAGTACTTC. This translates into CASTSPDRAYEQYF.

This clonotype has only a few counts. This rearrangement joins TRBV2 to TRBJ2-3; no firm D call. This CDR3 is 13 amino acids long. The V gene lost 0 bases and the J gene lost 5 bases, with 6 bases spanning the gap. From germline, CDR1 is SNHLY and CDR2 FYNNEI. The CDR3 bases are TGTGCCAGCAGTGAAGCAAGGAGAGATACGCAGTATTTT. Its translation is CASSEARRDTQYF.

The chain is built from TRBV7-2 and TRBJ2-3; D may be TRBD1 (5 bases). The V and J ends lost 4 bases and 3 bases respectively, with 8 bases between them. The length of the CDR3 is 13 residues. The germline CDR1 and CDR2 sequences are SGHTA and FQGNSA. CDR3 in amino acids: CASSSRVTDTQYF. The CDR3 region has the DNA TGTGCCAGCAGCTCCAGGGTGACAGATACGCAGTATTTT.

This clonotype appeared a few times. The chain has TRBV20-1 and TRBJ2-3; TRBD1 or TRBD2 may be the D gene (5 bases each). Trimming took off 4 bases at V and 4 bases at J, with 12 bases between the two ends. Germline-derived CDR1 and CDR2 are DFQATT and SNEGSKA (reference sequence). This CDR3 has 13 residues. The CDR3 here is CSATLEGSDTQYF. In nucleotides, the CDR3 is TGCAGTGCTACACTAGAGGGGTCAGATACGCAGTATTTT.

The V call is TRBV5-1, the J call TRBJ1-3, with D unresolved. Looked up from germline, CDR1 is SGHRS and CDR2 is YFSETQ. Trimming cost V 3 bases and J 0 bases, with 16 bases left between them. CDR3 length: 17 amino acids. The CDR3 reads CASSYNMAAFSGNTIYF. CDR3 DNA: TGCGCCAGCAGCTACAACATGGCTGCGTTCTCTGGAAACACCATATATTTT.

The sample holds many counts of this clonotype. The V call is TRBV12-3 or TRBV12-4, the J call TRBJ2-7; 9 bases map to TRBD2. V lost 6 bases, J lost 5 bases, and 8 bases stayed unmatched. CDR3 size: 14 residues. Here the CDR3 DNA reads TGTGCCAGCAGCCACGGACTAGCGTCCCACGAGCAGTACTTC. This translates into CASSHGLASHEQYF.

The chain links TRBV3-1 to TRBJ2-7; the D gene is possibly TRBD1 (6 bases). CDR3 length: 15 amino acids. The germline gives CDR1 LGHDT, CDR2 YNNKEL (reference sequence). The germline V and J ends were trimmed by 0 bases and 3 bases, with 12 bases remaining between them. CDR3 bases: TGTGCCAGCAGCCAAGACTTAAGCAGGGGCTACGAGCAGTACTTC. This translates into CASSQDLSRGYEQYF.

This clonotype was observed a handful of times. CDR3 sequence: CASSNRLAGGVGELFF. For the CDR3, the DNA is TGTGCCAGCAGCAACCGACTAGCGGGAGGGGTCGGGGAGCTGTTTTTT. The chain has TRBV7-2 and TRBJ2-2; TRBD2 agrees at 14 bases. Germline CDR1 reads SGHTA; CDR2 reads FQGNSA. J gave up 7 bases and V 5 bases, and 6 bases lay outside the gene matches. This CDR3 comprises 16 residues.

V gene TRBV6-1 combines with J gene TRBJ1-2; the D is unclear. Germline CDR1 is MNHNS and CDR2 is SASEGT. Deletions cut 8 bases from V and 8 bases from J, with 18 bases between. This CDR3 comprises 13 residues. The DNA of the CDR3 is TGTGCCAGCCGTGTTGAGGGAGCTCGGGGCTACACCTTC. It codes for CASRVEGARGYTF.

The rearrangement uses TRBV4-1 and TRBJ2-1; TRBD1 matches 9 bases. This CDR3 has 15 amino acids. Looked up from germline, CDR1 is MGHRA and CDR2 is YSYEKL. Trimming cost V 3 bases and J 7 bases; bases outside gene matches: 7. CDR3 loop: CASSHTGQGANEQFF. In nucleotides, the CDR3 is TGCGCCAGCAGCCACACGGGACAGGGTGCAAATGAGCAGTTCTTC.

This clonotype has more than one count but fewer than ten. V usage is TRBV19 and J usage is TRBJ2-5; D tentatively reads TRBD1 or TRBD2 (5 bases each). The CDR3 runs to 15 residues. V was cut by 6 bases and J by 5 bases, with 19 bases left in between. Germline CDR1 LNHDA, CDR2 SQIVND (reference sequence). The DNA of the CDR3 is TGTGCCAGTAGCCGGGATGGTTGGGGCTGGGAGACCCAGTACTTC. Translated: CASSRDGWGWETQYF.

This clonotype was observed a handful of times. The chain recombines TRBV4-2 with TRBJ2-1; D not resolved. CDR1 and CDR2 from the germline V gene are LGHNA and YNFKEQ. This CDR3 region has 16 residues. The ends were cut back, 4 bases at V and 2 bases at J, with 15 bases in the middle. The CDR3 reads CASSPQIHLTYNEQFF. CDR3 nucleotides: TGTGCCAGCAGCCCCCAGATACACCTTACCTACAATGAGCAGTTCTTC.

As concerns this clonotype: One end of the junction fails to match germline, which may point to a read error. J is TRBJ2-1 and V is TRBV30, with 10 bases lining up with TRBD2. CDR3 length: 12 residues. Germline V lookup: CDR1 GTSNPN, CDR2 SVGIG (reference sequence). The CDR3 loop reads CAWSDGSGGRIF. DNA for the CDR3: TGTGCCTGGAGTGATGGTAGCGGGGGGAGGATCTTC.

The V call is TRBV7-8, the J call TRBJ2-1; D is possibly TRBD2 (6 bases). Trimming shortened V by 2 bases and J by 16 bases, and 18 bases separated the two germline ends. This CDR3 region has 13 residues. CDR1 and CDR2 from the germline V gene are SGHVS and FQNEAQ. The CDR3 protein is CASSLMEGSEVFF. The DNA of the CDR3 is TGTGCCAGCAGCTTAATGGAGGGGTCGGAAGTCTTCTTC.